These 20 T cell receptor beta chains share one sample of origin, sequenced in a study of cytomegalovirus exposure and HLA in healthy donors. Profiled with immunoSEQ multiplex PCR; TCRdb holds only in-frame clones, not every one. The sample yields about 160,000 clones, around 90% seen once. The sequenced sample consisted of PBMCs. These receptors all come from a man aged 18 to 35 in good health and CMV-seronegative.

The genes are TRBV2 and TRBJ2-3, with 10 bases aligning to TRBD2. The germline gives CDR1 SNHLY, CDR2 FYNNEI. Trimming at V came to 6 bases and at J to 4 bases, leaving 7 bases not matched to a gene. CDR3 size: 15 residues. CDR3 in amino acids: CASRLLAGEADTQYF. As DNA, the CDR3 is TGTGCCAGCAGATTGCTAGCGGGGGAGGCAGATACGCAGTATTTT. Full variable domain (remainder filled in from reference TRBV2 and TRBJ2-3): EPEVTQTPSHQVTQMGQEVILRCVPISNHLYFYWYRQILGQKVEFLVSFYNNEISEKSEIFDDQFSVERPDGSNFTLKIRSTKLEDSAMYFCASRLLAGEADTQYFGPGTRLTVL.

CDR3 sequence reads: CASSLSGGSGEQFF. The CDR3, as DNA: TGTGCCAGCAGTCTTAGCGGGGGAAGCGGTGAGCAGTTCTTC. The chain is built from TRBV27 and TRBJ2-1; 9 bases agree with TRBD2. The CDR3 runs 14 residues. In germline, CDR1 is MNHEY, CDR2 SMNVEV (reference sequence). With 5 bases clipped from V and 9 bases from J, the junction kept 8 bases outside the gene matches.

The chain uses TRBV9 and TRBJ2-1; 11 nucleotides match TRBD2. Germline CDR1 is SGDLS and CDR2 is YYNGEE. V lost 0 bases, J lost 6 bases, and 5 bases stayed unmatched. This CDR3 has 16 amino acids. CDR3 region: CASSVASSGGSNEQFF. The DNA of the CDR3 is TGTGCCAGCAGCGTAGCCTCTAGCGGGGGGTCCAATGAGCAGTTCTTC.

This clone was seen a single time. This chain connects TRBV5-1 to TRBJ2-3; D is unresolved. Trimming took off 4 bases at V and 0 bases at J, with 9 bases between the two ends. This CDR3 has 14 residues. CDR1 is SGHRS, CDR2 YFSETQ, per germline. This chain's CDR3 is CASSLWASTDTQYF. CDR3 DNA sequence: TGCGCCAGCAGCCTGTGGGCTAGCACAGATACGCAGTATTTT.

The chain carries TRBV7-9 and TRBJ2-3; 9 bases are a match to TRBD1. Germline lookup yields CDR1 SEHNR and CDR2 FQNEAQ (reference sequence). V gave up 1 base and J gave up 6 bases; unmatched junction bases: 17. CDR3 length equals 19 residues. CDR3 in DNA: TGTGCCAGCAGCTTAGTCGTTGGGGGACAGGGTACTCACGGGGATACGCAGTATTTT. As protein: CASSLVVGGQGTHGDTQYF.

This chain uses TRBV4-3 with TRBJ2-4; the match to TRBD2 covers 7 bases. V shed 1 base, J shed 2 bases, and the junction held 14 bases outside the gene matches. Germline V CDR1 and CDR2: LGHNA, YSLEER. The CDR3 contains 19 residues. The CDR3 DNA sequence: TGCGCCAGCAGCCAAGCCGTAGGGCAGCCCGGGGGGTCCAAAAACATTCAGTACTTC. Amino acids: CASSQAVGQPGGSKNIQYF.

CDR3 bases: TGTGCCAGTAGTATAGACCGGACAGTATATGGCTACACCTTC. It translates to CASSIDRTVYGYTF. The chain is built from TRBV19 and TRBJ1-2; D may be TRBD1 (6 bases). This CDR3 spans 14 amino acids. Trimming stripped 0 bases from V and 5 bases from J, with 10 bases between. Per germline, CDR1 LNHDA and CDR2 SQIVND (reference sequence).

V is TRBV6-1 and J is TRBJ1-2; D uncertain. Germline values: CDR1 MNHNS, CDR2 SASEGT. Trimming took 5 bases from V and 4 from J, leaving 11 bases between them. This CDR3 is 13 amino acids long. For the CDR3, the DNA is TGTGCCAGCAGTCAGGATTTCTCCTATGGCTACACCTTC. It translates to CASSQDFSYGYTF.

The V call is TRBV6-6, the J call TRBJ2-5, with 11 bases identical to TRBD1. J gave up 5 bases and V 6 bases, and 8 bases lay outside the gene matches. Germline V gene data show CDR1 as MNHNY and CDR2 as SVGAGI (reference sequence). The CDR3 has 15 residues. The CDR3: CASRILGTGGETQYF. CDR3 sequence (DNA): TGTGCCAGCAGGATATTAGGGACAGGGGGTGAGACCCAGTACTTC.

The chain has TRBV5-1 and TRBJ2-1; 8 bases line up with TRBD1. The CDR3 contains 15 residues. Per the germline V gene, CDR1 is SGHRS and CDR2 is YFSETQ. V shed 4 bases, J shed 2 bases, and the junction held 5 bases outside the gene matches. CDR3 sequence reads: CASSESRGPYNEQFF. CDR3 DNA sequence: TGCGCCAGCAGCGAAAGCAGGGGGCCCTACAATGAGCAGTTCTTC.

This chain links TRBV30 with TRBJ1-5; 7 nucleotides align to TRBD1. The CDR3 consists of 14 residues. V shed 3 bases, J shed 3 bases, and the junction held 5 bases outside the gene matches. Germline assignment: CDR1 GTSNPN and CDR2 SVGIG (reference sequence). CDR3: CAWSRQGANQPQHF. DNA for the CDR3: TGTGCCTGGAGCCGACAGGGCGCCAATCAGCCCCAGCATTTT. The full variable domain, its missing parts supplied by reference TRBV30 and TRBJ1-5, is SQTIHQWPATLVQPVGSPLSLECTVEGTSNPNLYWYRQAAGRGLQLLFYSVGIGQISSEVPQNLSASRPQDRQFILSSKKLLLSDSGFYLCAWSRQGANQPQHFGDGTRLSIL.

The CDR3 sequence: CASRPRQGVFWSDTEAFF. The CDR3 bases are TGTGCCAGCAGGCCAAGACAGGGGGTCTTTTGGTCGGACACTGAAGCTTTCTTT. This chain uses TRBV7-2 with TRBJ1-1; TRBD1 matches at 9 bases. Germline lookup yields CDR1 SGHTA and CDR2 FQGNSA. The CDR3 consists of 18 residues. The junction had 17 bases not matched to a gene; V was cut back by 6 bases and J by 3 bases.

This chain links TRBV6-5 with TRBJ1-3, with 8 bases fitting TRBD1. The germline CDR1 and CDR2 sequences are MNHEY and SVGAGI. J gave up 2 bases and V 6 bases, and 6 bases lay outside the gene matches. The CDR3 extends over 15 amino acids. As DNA, the CDR3 is TGTGCCAGCAGCCGACAGGGGCTAGCTGGAAACACCATATATTTT. This codes for CASSRQGLAGNTIYF.

The chain has TRBV11-1 and TRBJ2-7, with a tentative D call TRBD2 (6 bases). Germline V gene sequence: CDR1 SGHAT, CDR2 FQDESV (reference sequence). CDR3 size: 15 residues. V shed 5 bases and J shed 3 bases, with 17 bases lying between them. The CDR3: CASSPREPKRYEQYF. For the CDR3, the DNA is TGTGCCAGCAGCCCGCGGGAACCGAAACGCTACGAGCAGTACTTC.

The chain couples TRBV6-5 to TRBJ2-5; 10 bases are a match to TRBD1. The CDR3 contains 15 residues. In germline, CDR1 is MNHEY, CDR2 SVGAGI. Unmatched junction bases numbered 9, after V lost 6 bases and J lost 5 bases. The chain's CDR3 is CASSPSGQGWETQYF. CDR3 in DNA: TGTGCCAGCAGCCCGTCGGGACAGGGGTGGGAGACCCAGTACTTC.

This clone was counted a single time. The chain carries TRBV5-4 and TRBJ2-1; 10 positions agree with TRBD2. With 9 bases clipped from V and 8 bases from J, the junction kept 11 bases outside the gene matches. Germline V CDR1 and CDR2: SGHNT, YYREEE (reference sequence). The CDR3 runs 14 residues. CDR3 DNA: TGTGCCATCAAGCAAGCGGGGGGGCGAGATGAGCAGTTCTTC. This encodes CAIKQAGGRDEQFF.

The V gene is TRBV2, the J gene TRBJ2-1, with D tentatively TRBD2 (5 bases). Germline V CDR1 and CDR2: SNHLY, FYNNEI. V shed 2 bases and J shed 5 bases, with 13 bases lying between them. The CDR3 consists of 15 residues. This CDR3 is CASSERGSIHNEQFF. The CDR3 bases are TGTGCCAGCAGTGAAAGAGGGTCGATCCACAATGAGCAGTTCTTC.

This chain uses TRBV4-3 with TRBJ2-7, with TRBD2 identical over 9 bases. The V and J ends lost 2 bases and 3 bases, in that order; junction bases with no gene match: 5. The CDR3 is 15 amino acids. Germline lookup yields CDR1 LGHNA and CDR2 YSLEER. CDR3 nucleotide sequence: TGCGCCAGCAGCCAAAGGGCTAGCGGGATCTACGAGCAGTACTTC. Translation gives CASSQRASGIYEQYF.

The CDR3 region has the DNA TGTGCCAGCAGTCTTTCGGGGGGCTACGAGCAGTACGTC. Its translation is CASSLSGGYEQYV. V is TRBV6-1 and J is TRBJ2-7, with 7 nucleotides matching TRBD2. The CDR3 is made up of 13 amino acids. Germline V gene sequence: CDR1 MNHNS, CDR2 SASEGT. V lost 5 bases, J lost 3 bases, and 4 bases stayed unmatched.

The chain couples TRBV7-2 to TRBJ1-6, with 7 bases lining up with TRBD1. The CDR3 has 17 amino acids. CDR1 SGHTA and CDR2 FQGNSA come from the germline V gene. After removal of 5 bases from V and 7 bases from J, the junction contained 14 bases not matched to a gene. CDR3 protein: CASSPQGDRAANSPLHF. As DNA, the CDR3 is TGTGCCAGCAGCCCCCAGGGGGACAGAGCCGCCAATTCACCCCTCCACTTT.